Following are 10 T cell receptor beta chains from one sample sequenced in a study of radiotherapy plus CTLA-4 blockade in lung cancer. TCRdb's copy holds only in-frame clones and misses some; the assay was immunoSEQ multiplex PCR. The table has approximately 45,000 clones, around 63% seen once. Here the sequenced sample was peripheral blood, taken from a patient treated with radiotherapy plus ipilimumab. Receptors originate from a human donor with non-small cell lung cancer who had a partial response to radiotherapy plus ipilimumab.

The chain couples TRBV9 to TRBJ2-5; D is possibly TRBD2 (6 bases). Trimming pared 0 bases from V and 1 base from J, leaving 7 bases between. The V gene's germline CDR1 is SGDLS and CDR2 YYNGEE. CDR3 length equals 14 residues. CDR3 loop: CASSVDSGQETQYF. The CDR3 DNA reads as TGTGCCAGCAGCGTAGATAGCGGCCAAGAGACCCAGTACTTC.

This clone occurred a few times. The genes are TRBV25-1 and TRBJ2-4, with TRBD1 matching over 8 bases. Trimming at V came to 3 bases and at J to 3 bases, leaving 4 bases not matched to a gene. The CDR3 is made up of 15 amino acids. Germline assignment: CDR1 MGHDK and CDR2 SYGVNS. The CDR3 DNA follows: TGTGCCAGCAGTGAGACAGGGGTTGGCAAAAACATTCAGTACTTC. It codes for CASSETGVGKNIQYF.

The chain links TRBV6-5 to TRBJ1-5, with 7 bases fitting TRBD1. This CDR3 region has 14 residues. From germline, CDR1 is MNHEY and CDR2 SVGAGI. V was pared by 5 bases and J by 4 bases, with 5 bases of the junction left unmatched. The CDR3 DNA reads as TGTGCCAGCAGTGATACAGGGGCAAATCAGCCCCAGCATTTT. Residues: CASSDTGANQPQHF.

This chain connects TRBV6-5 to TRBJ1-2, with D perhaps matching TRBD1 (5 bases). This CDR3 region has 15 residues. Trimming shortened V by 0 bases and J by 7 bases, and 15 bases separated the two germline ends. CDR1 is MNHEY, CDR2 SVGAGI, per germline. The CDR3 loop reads CASSYSGRVRGGYTF. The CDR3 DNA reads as TGTGCCAGCAGTTACTCTGGCAGGGTGCGAGGTGGCTACACCTTC.

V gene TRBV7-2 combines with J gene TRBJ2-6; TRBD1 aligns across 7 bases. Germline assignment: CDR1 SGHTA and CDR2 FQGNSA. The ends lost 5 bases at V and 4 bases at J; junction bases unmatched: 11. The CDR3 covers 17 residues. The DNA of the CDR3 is TGTGCCAGCAGCCCCGGGACAGCGCCCTTGGGGGCCAACGTCCTGACTTTC. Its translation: CASSPGTAPLGANVLTF.

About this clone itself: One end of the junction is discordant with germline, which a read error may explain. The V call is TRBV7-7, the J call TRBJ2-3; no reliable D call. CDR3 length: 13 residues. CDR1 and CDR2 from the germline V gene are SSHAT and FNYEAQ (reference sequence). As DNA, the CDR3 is TGTGCTAGCAGCTTCGGGTTGACAGATACGCAGTATTTT. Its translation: CASSFGLTDTQYF. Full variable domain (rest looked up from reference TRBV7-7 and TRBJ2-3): GAGVSQSPRYKVTKRGQDVTLRCDPISSHATLYWYQQALGQGPEFLTYFNYEAQPDKSGLPSDRFSAERPEGSISTLTIQRTEQRDSAMYRCASSFGLTDTQYFGPGTRLTVL.

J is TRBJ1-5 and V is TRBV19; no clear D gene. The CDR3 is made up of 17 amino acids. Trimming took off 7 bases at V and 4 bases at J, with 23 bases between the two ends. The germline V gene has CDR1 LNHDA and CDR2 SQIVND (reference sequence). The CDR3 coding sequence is TGTGCCAGTACCGAGCCTGGGAGCCACGAGGGTAATCAGCCCCAGCATTTT. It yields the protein CASTEPGSHEGNQPQHF.

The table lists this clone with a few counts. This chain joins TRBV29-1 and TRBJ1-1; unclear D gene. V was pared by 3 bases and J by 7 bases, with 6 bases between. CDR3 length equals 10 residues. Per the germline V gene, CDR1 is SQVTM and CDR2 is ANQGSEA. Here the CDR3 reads CSVEPSEAFF. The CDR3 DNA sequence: TGCAGCGTTGAGCCCAGTGAAGCTTTCTTT.

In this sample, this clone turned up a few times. The CDR3 coding sequence is TGTGCCAGCTGGGGACAGGTCTTTTATGGCTACACCTTC. Amino acid sequence: CASWGQVFYGYTF. The V gene is TRBV6-1, the J gene TRBJ1-2, with TRBD1 matching 8 bases. Losses at the gene ends were 8 bases for V and 5 bases for J; bases not matched to a gene: 7. This CDR3 has 13 amino acids. Germline values: CDR1 MNHNS, CDR2 SASEGT.

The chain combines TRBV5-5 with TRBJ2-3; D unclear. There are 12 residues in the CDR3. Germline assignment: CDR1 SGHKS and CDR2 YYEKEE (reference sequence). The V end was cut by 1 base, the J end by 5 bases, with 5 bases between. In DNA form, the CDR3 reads TGTGCCAGCAGCTTGTTCGTAGATACGCAGTATTTT. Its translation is CASSLFVDTQYF.